The sequence of this TCR beta chain was determined in a study of PD-L1 blockade in urothelial cancer. Study-wide context: Median T cell yield per blood sample was over 140,000 cells. Overall study results and limits: Larger 3-week expansion of tumor-associated blood clones was seen in durable-benefit patients.

With regard to this clone: What it binds is unknown.

Time point described: pretreatment peripheral blood. Sequencing was performed with immunoSEQ multiplex PCR; in TCRdb, only in-frame clones are kept and a portion is missing. This table holds 130,000 or so clones, approximately 84% found once. The length of the CDR3 is 14 residues. Germline values: CDR1 SEHNR, CDR2 FQNEAQ (reference sequence). V shed 1 base and J shed 0 bases, with 6 bases lying between them. The receptor comes from a man aged 45-60 years with urothelial cancer. The rearrangement joins TRBV7-9 to TRBJ1-2; no clear D. This material consisted of PBMCs, taken around atezolizumab (anti-PD-L1) treatment. The chain's CDR3 is CASSLEIANYGYTF. The CDR3 bases are TGTGCCAGCAGCTTAGAAATAGCTAACTATGGCTACACCTTC. Full variable domain (outside the CDR3, taken from reference TRBV7-9 and TRBJ1-2): DTGVSQNPRHKITKRGQNVTFRCDPISEHNRLYWYRQTLGQGPEFLTYFQNEAQLEKSRLLSDRFSAERPKGSFSTLEIQRTEQGDSAMYLCASSLEIANYGYTFGSGTRLTVV.